The clone carrying this TCR beta chain appeared once. This specimen comes from a study of blood T cell repertoires in COVID-19. On the study more broadly: Acute and convalescent COVID-19 specimens originated in the United States, Italy and Spain. PBMCs, B-cell-depleted T cells, or T cells were the source of the cDNA or gDNA that made up the material.

Assay: immunoSEQ multiplex PCR; the TCRdb copy retains only in-frame clones and omits some. Among 90,000 to 100,000 clones listed, 90% were seen once. The germline V gene has CDR1 SGHRS and CDR2 YFSETQ. The J segment lost 8 bases and the V segment lost 4 bases, leaving 6 bases of the junction unmatched. The CDR3 contains 13 residues. Sample: peripheral blood. The TCR sequence derives from a man over 45 with acute or convalescent COVID-19. The J gene is TRBJ1-2, the V gene TRBV5-1; 9 nucleotides match TRBD1. CDR3 sequence (DNA): TGCGCCAGCAGCGAGGGACAGGGCTTAGGCTACACCTTC. It specifies CASSEGQGLGYTF.